This paragraph covers one TCR beta chain sequence. Its antigen target is currently unknown. No base-level quality is on record; no much larger clone is a single base apart. The sample is drawn from a study of T-cell reconstitution after alpha-beta-depleted transplantation in children listed by TCRdb under 2016. For the study in its entirety: T-cell immune reconstitution after TCRalphabeta/CD19-depleted allogeneic hematopoietic cell transplantation in children was quantitatively tracked in the study by means of TCR repertoire profiling.

The germline V gene supplies CDR1 LGHNA and CDR2 YNFKEQ. The junction carries 15 bases between V and J, which are trimmed by 0 bases and 7 bases respectively. Measured from the cysteine to the phenylalanine, the CDR3 is 15 residues long. Only the CDR3 portion is preserved as DNA: 45 bases, with reading frame beginning at the first base. The library was prepared using PCR. For sequencing, an Illumina HiSeq 2500 was employed. To normalize quantification of the TCRbeta repertoire, the TCR libraries were built with molecular barcoding that relied on unique molecular identifiers. Using fastp at Q25 and MiXCR, TCRdb reprocessed the public reads and kept productive beta chains. CDR3 protein duplicates are merged, each entry listing the most common genes and DNA. The sample table records a few hundred thousand distinct CDR3 sequences; 10% to 13% of these occur just once. The biggest ten clones account for around 2.5% of the sample.

The specimen comprised PBMCs from the stem cell graft donor, sampled from the stem cell graft. The TCR originated in a human donor who donated a stem cell graft to a child with acute lymphoblastic leukemia. Recombination connected TRBV4-2 to TRBJ1-2; perhaps TRBD1 is the D gene, with 5 bases matching. The sequenced DNA is TGTGCCAGCAGCCAAGATCTCTCGGGGAGGGGTGGCTACACCTTC. Its amino acids are CASSQDLSGRGGYTF.